This T cell receptor beta chain was documented in a study of blood T cell repertoires in COVID-19. Study context: Nucleic acid was either cDNA or gDNA, and it came from T cells, B-cell-depleted T cells, or PBMCs.

Assay used: immunoSEQ multiplex PCR; TCRdb lists only in-frame clones, some missing. The sample yields around 170,000 clones, more than 70% seen once. Deletions cut 0 bases from V and 1 base from J, with 12 bases between. This CDR3 contains 16 residues. Germline V lookup: CDR1 SGHAT, CDR2 FQNNGV. The source of this sequence is a man aged 18 to 29 with active or convalescent COVID-19. Specimen: peripheral blood. This chain connects TRBV11-2 to TRBJ1-2, with a weak D call TRBD1 (5 bases). CDR3: CASSLDGHSHNYGYTF. The DNA of the CDR3 is TGTGCCAGCAGCTTAGATGGACACAGTCATAACTATGGCTACACCTTC.